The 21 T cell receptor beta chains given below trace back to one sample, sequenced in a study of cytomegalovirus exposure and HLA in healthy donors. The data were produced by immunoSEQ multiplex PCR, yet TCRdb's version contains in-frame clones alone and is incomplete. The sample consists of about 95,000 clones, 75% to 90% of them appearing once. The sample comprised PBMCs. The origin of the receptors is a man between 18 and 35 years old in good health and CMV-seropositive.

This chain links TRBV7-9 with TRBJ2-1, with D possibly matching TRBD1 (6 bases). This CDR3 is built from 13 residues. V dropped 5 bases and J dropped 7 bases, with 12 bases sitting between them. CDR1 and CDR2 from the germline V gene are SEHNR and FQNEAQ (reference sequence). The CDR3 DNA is TGTGCCAGCAGCCTTTTAACAGGGAATGAGCAGTTCTTC. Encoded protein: CASSLLTGNEQFF.

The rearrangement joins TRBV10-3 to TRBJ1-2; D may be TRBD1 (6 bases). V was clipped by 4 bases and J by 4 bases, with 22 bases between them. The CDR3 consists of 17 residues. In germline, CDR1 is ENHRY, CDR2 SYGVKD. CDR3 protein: CAISGRLGAPNSYGYTF. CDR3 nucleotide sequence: TGTGCCATCAGTGGGCGTCTGGGGGCCCCGAATAGCTATGGCTACACCTTC.

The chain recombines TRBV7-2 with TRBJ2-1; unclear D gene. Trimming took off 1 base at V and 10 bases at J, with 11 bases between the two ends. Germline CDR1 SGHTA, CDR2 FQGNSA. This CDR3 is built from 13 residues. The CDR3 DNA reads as TGTGCCAGCAGCTTAGGGTCTAGAGGCGAGCAGTTCTTC. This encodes CASSLGSRGEQFF.

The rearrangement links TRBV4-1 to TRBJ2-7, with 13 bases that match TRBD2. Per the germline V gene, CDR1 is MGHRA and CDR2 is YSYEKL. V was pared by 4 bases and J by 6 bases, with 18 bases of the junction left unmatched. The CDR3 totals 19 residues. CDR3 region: CASSRGFSRLAGGRFEQYV. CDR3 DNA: TGCGCCAGCAGCCGAGGGTTCTCAAGACTAGCGGGAGGACGGTTCGAGCAGTACGTC.

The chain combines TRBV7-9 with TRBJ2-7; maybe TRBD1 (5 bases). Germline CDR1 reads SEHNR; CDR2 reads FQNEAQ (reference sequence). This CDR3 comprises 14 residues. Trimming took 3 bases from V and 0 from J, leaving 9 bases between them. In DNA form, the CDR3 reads TGTGCCAGCAGCTTGACAGCCACCTCCTACGAGCAGTACTTC. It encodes CASSLTATSYEQYF.

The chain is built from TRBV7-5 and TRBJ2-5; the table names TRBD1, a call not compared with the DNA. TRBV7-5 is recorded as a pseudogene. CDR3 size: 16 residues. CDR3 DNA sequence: TGTGTCAGAAGCTTAGACAGGGACAGGGGGCAAGAGACCCAGTACTTC. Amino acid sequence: CVRSLDRDRGQETQYF.

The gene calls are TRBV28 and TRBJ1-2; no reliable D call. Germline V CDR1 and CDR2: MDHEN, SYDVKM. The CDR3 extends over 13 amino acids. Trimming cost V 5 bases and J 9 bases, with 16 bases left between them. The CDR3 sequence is CASSPHPGYSYTF. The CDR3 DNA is TGTGCCAGCAGTCCGCACCCGGGGTATAGCTACACCTTC.

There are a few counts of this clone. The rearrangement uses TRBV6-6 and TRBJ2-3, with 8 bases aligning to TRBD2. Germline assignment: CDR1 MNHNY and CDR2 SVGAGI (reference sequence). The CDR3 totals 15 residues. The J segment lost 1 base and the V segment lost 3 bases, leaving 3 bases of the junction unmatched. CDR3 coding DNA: TGTGCCAGCAGTTATCGGGAGGGGGGCACAGATACGCAGTATTTT. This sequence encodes CASSYREGGTDTQYF.

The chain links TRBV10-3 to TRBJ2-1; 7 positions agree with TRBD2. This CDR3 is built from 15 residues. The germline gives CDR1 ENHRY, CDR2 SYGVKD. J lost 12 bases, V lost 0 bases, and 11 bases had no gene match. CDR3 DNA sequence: TGTGCCATCAGTGAGTCTGTAGCGGGTCTTCCCCGGCAGTTCTTC. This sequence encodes CAISESVAGLPRQFF.

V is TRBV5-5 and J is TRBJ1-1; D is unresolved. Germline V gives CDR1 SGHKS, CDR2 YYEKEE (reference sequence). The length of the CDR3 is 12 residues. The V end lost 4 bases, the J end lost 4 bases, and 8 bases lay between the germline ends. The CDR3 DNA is TGTGCCAGCAGCCCCACTCTCACTGAAGCTTTCTTT. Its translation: CASSPTLTEAFF.

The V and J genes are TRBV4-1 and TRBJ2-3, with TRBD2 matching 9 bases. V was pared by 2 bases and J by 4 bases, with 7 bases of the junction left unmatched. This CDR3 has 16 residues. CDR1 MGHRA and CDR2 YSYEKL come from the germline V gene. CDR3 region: CASSQTEAGGADTQYF. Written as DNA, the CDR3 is TGCGCCAGCAGCCAAACAGAGGCGGGAGGGGCAGATACGCAGTATTTT.

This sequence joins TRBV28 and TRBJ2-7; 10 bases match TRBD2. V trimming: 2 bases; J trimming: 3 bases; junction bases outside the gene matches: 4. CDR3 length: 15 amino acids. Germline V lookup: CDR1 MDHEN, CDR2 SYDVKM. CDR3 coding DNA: TGTGCCAGCAGTTTAGCCGGGACTAGCGTCTACGAGCAGTACTTC. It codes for CASSLAGTSVYEQYF.

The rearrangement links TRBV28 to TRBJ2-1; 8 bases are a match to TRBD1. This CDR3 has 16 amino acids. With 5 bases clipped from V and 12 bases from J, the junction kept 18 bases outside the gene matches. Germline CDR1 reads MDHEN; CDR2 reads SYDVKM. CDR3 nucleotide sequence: TGTGCCAGCAGTCCCTCCGGACAGGGAGACTGGATCGGGCAGTTCTTC. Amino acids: CASSPSGQGDWIGQFF.

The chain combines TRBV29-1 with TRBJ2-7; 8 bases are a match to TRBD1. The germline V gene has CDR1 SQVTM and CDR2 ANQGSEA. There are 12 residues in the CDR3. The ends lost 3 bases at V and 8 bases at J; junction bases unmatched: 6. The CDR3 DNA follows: TGCAGCGTTGACGGGGCAGGGGGCAAGCAGTACGTC. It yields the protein CSVDGAGGKQYV.

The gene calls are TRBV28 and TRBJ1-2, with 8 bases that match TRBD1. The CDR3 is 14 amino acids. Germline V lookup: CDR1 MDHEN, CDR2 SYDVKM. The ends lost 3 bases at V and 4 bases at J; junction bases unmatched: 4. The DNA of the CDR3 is TGTGCCAGCAGTTTTGGACAGGGAGGCTATGGCTACACCTTC. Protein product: CASSFGQGGYGYTF.

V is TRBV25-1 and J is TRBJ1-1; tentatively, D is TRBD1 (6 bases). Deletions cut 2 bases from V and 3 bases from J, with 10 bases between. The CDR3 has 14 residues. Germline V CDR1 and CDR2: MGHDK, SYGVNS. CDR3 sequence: CASSEHRVDTEAFF. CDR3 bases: TGTGCCAGCAGTGAACACAGGGTTGACACTGAAGCTTTCTTT.

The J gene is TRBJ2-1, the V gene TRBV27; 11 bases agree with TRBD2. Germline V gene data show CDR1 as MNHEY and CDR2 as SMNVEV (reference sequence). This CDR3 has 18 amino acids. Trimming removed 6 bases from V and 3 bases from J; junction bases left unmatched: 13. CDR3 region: CASRPPGGTSGHYNEQFF. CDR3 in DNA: TGTGCCAGCAGACCTCCCGGGGGGACTAGCGGCCACTACAATGAGCAGTTCTTC.

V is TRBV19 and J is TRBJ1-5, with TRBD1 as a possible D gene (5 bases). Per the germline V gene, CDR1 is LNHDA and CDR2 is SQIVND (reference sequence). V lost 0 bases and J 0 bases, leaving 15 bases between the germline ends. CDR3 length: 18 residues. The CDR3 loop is CASSIDGDGAYSNQPQHF. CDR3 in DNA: TGTGCCAGTAGTATAGATGGGGATGGGGCTTATAGCAATCAGCCCCAGCATTTT.

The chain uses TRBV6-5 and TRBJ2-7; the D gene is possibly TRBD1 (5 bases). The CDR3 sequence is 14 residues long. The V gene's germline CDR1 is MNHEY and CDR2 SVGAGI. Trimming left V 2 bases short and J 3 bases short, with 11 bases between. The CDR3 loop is CASSYVQGNYEQYF. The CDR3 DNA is TGTGCCAGCAGTTACGTCCAGGGAAACTACGAGCAGTACTTC.

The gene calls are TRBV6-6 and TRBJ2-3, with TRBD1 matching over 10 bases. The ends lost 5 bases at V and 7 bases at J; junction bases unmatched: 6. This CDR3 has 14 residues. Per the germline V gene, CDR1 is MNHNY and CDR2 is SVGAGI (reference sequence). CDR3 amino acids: CASSPGQGRNTQYF. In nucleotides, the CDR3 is TGTGCCAGCAGTCCGGGACAGGGGAGGAATACGCAGTATTTT.

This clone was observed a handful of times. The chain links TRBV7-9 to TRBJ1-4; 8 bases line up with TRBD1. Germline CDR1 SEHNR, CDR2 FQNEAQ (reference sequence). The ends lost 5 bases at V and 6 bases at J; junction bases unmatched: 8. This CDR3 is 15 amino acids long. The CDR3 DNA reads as TGTGCCAGCAGCCCCCCCGGGACAGGCGATGAAAAACTGTTTTTT. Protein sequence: CASSPPGTGDEKLFF.